The 20 T cell receptor beta chains reported below all come from one sample, sequenced in a study of blood T cell repertoires in COVID-19. Clones were read by immunoSEQ multiplex PCR, and TCRdb kept only the in-frame ones, dropping some. The sample lists over 90,000 clones, roughly 81% occurring once. The sample consisted of peripheral blood. The receptors come from a man aged 80 or over with COVID-19, enrolled during active disease.

CDR3 loop: CASSAPGLLDNEQFF. CDR3 coding DNA: TGTGCCAGCAGCGCCCCGGGACTACTGGACAATGAGCAGTTCTTC. The chain couples TRBV7-3 to TRBJ2-1; 7 positions agree with TRBD2. The germline V gene encodes CDR1 SGHTA and CDR2 FQGTGA. CDR3 length: 15 residues. Losses at the gene ends were 5 bases for V and 5 bases for J; bases not matched to a gene: 9. The full variable domain, in which reference TRBV7-3 and TRBJ2-1 provide the parts outside the CDR3, is GAGVSQTPSNKVTEKGKYVELRCDPISGHTALYWYRQSLGQGPEFLIYFQGTGAADDSGLPNDRFFAVRPEGSVSTLKIQRTERGDSAVYLCASSAPGLLDNEQFFGPGTRLTVL.

V usage is TRBV5-6 and J usage is TRBJ2-7, with 7 bases matching TRBD1. CDR1 SGHDT and CDR2 YYEEEE come from the germline V gene. J lost 1 base, V lost 2 bases, and 6 bases had no gene match. CDR3 size: 15 residues. CDR3 coding DNA: TGTGCCAGCAGCTTAAAGGGACAGAAGTCCTACGAGCAGTACTTC. This codes for CASSLKGQKSYEQYF. Looking up the rest from reference TRBV5-6 and TRBJ2-7 gives the full variable domain: DAGVTQSPTHLIKTRGQQVTLRCSPKSGHDTVSWYQQALGQGPQFIFQYYEEEERQRGNFPDRFSGHQFPNYSSELNVNALLLGDSALYLCASSLKGQKSYEQYFGPGTRLTVT.

This chain uses TRBV6-2 or TRBV6-3 with TRBJ1-1; maybe TRBD1 (5 bases). Germline-derived CDR1 and CDR2 are MNHEY and SVGEGT. V lost 2 bases and J lost 11, with 24 bases in between. CDR3 length: 16 residues. CDR3 amino acids: CASSYGGLISLSYAFF. The CDR3 bases are TGTGCCAGCAGTTACGGGGGGTTGATCTCTCTATCCTACGCTTTCTTT.

On this clone: This same CDR3 is encoded by further DNA sequences in the sample. This sequence joins TRBV19 and TRBJ2-7; 10 bases agree with TRBD2. Germline-derived CDR1 and CDR2 are LNHDA and SQIVND (reference sequence). The CDR3 covers 15 residues. The trim removed 2 bases at V and 6 bases at J, leaving 7 bases unmatched. In DNA form, the CDR3 reads TGTGCCAGTAGTATAAAAACTAGCGGGAACGCCGAGCAGTACTTC. Its protein is CASSIKTSGNAEQYF.

The chain uses TRBV28 and TRBJ2-7; tentatively, D is TRBD2 (6 bases). This CDR3 has 16 residues. The V gene lost 3 bases and the J gene lost 1 base, with 16 bases spanning the gap. Germline assignment: CDR1 MDHEN and CDR2 SYDVKM. In DNA, the CDR3 is TGTGCCAGCAGTTTTCGGCTAGCGAGTCTTTCCTACGAGCAGTACTTC. This translates into CASSFRLASLSYEQYF. The full variable domain, completed using reference TRBV28 and TRBJ2-7, is DVKVTQSSRYLVKRTGEKVFLECVQDMDHENMFWYRQDPGLGLRLIYFSYDVKMKEKGDIPEGYSVSREKKERFSLILESASTNQTSMYLCASSFRLASLSYEQYFGPGTRLTVT.

This chain links TRBV28 with TRBJ2-2; a weak D match, TRBD2 (5 bases). CDR3 size: 14 residues. The V end was cut by 7 bases, the J end by 4 bases, with 13 bases between. Per germline, CDR1 MDHEN and CDR2 SYDVKM. This chain's CDR3 is CASTRGRSTGELFF. DNA of the CDR3: TGTGCCAGCACAAGAGGGCGATCCACCGGGGAGCTGTTTTTT.

V gene TRBV11-2 combines with J gene TRBJ2-1; D is undetermined. The germline V gene encodes CDR1 SGHAT and CDR2 FQNNGV. The CDR3 totals 11 residues. Trimming took 6 bases from V and 10 from J, leaving 10 bases between them. CDR3 DNA: TGTGCCAGCAGGACCGGGTGGGAGCAGTTCTTC. Translated: CASRTGWEQFF.

V is TRBV19 and J is TRBJ2-2; 9 positions match TRBD1. The CDR3 totals 16 residues. Germline CDR1 is LNHDA and CDR2 is SQIVND (reference sequence). V was pared by 6 bases and J by 4 bases, with 9 bases of the junction left unmatched. The CDR3 DNA follows: TGTGCCAGTAGCGACCCCGGGACAGGGAGCACCGGGGAGCTGTTTTTT. Its protein product is CASSDPGTGSTGELFF.

J is TRBJ2-2 and V is TRBV30, with TRBD2 matching 7 bases. Germline CDR1 reads GTSNPN; CDR2 reads SVGIG (reference sequence). CDR3 size: 16 residues. J was trimmed by 5 bases and V by 0 bases; bases with no gene match: 9. The CDR3, as DNA: TGTGCCTGGAGTGTAGGGCCGGGAGGCGTGACCGGGGAGCTGTTTTTT. This translates into CAWSVGPGGVTGELFF. Complete variable domain (other parts from reference TRBV30 and TRBJ2-2): SQTIHQWPATLVQPVGSPLSLECTVEGTSNPNLYWYRQAAGRGLQLLFYSVGIGQISSEVPQNLSASRPQDRQFILSSKKLLLSDSGFYLCAWSVGPGGVTGELFFGEGSRLTVL.

The V call is TRBV9, the J call TRBJ1-1; D is unclear. The V end was cut by 0 bases, the J end by 5 bases, with 17 bases between. The CDR3 is 16 amino acids. Germline assignment: CDR1 SGDLS and CDR2 YYNGEE. In DNA, the CDR3 is TGTGCCAGCAGCGTAGGTGGAGCCGCTTTTATGACTGAAGCTTTCTTT. It encodes CASSVGGAAFMTEAFF.

Only one count was recorded for this clone. The V and J genes are TRBV2 and TRBJ2-3; the match to TRBD2 covers 10 bases. After removal of 2 bases from V and 4 bases from J, the junction contained 9 bases not matched to a gene. Germline V gene data show CDR1 as SNHLY and CDR2 as FYNNEI. The CDR3 loop spans 17 amino acids. The CDR3 protein is CASSEIELAGGPDTQYF. The CDR3 coding sequence is TGTGCCAGCAGTGAAATTGAGTTAGCGGGGGGACCAGATACGCAGTATTTT.

The chain is built from TRBV4-1 and TRBJ2-5; D is uncertain. Germline CDR1 is MGHRA and CDR2 is YSYEKL. Trimming removed 1 base from V and 2 bases from J, with 11 bases in between. CDR3 length: 15 amino acids. The CDR3 reads CASSQVGLRQETQYF. In nucleotides, the CDR3 is TGCGCCAGCAGCCAAGTCGGGTTAAGGCAAGAGACCCAGTACTTC.

The chain carries TRBV27 and TRBJ1-2; TRBD1 agrees at 9 bases. CDR3 size: 17 residues. CDR1 and CDR2 from the germline V gene are MNHEY and SMNVEV (reference sequence). The V and J ends lost 0 bases and 1 base, in that order; junction bases with no gene match: 6. The DNA of the CDR3 is TGTGCCAGCAGTTTATCGTTCCGGGACAGGGTTAACTATGGCTACACCTTC. Encoded protein: CASSLSFRDRVNYGYTF.

This chain connects TRBV11-3 to TRBJ2-7, with D maybe TRBD2 (6 bases). CDR1 is SGHNT and CDR2 is YENEEA in the germline V gene. This CDR3 is 15 amino acids long. Trimming pared 0 bases from V and 3 bases from J, leaving 12 bases between. As DNA, the CDR3 is TGTGCCAGCAGCTTAGATTCCGGGAGTGACTACGAGCAGTACTTC. It yields the protein CASSLDSGSDYEQYF.

The rearrangement joins TRBV29-1 to TRBJ2-5; TRBD2 matches at 7 bases. Germline V gives CDR1 SQVTM, CDR2 ANQGSEA. The CDR3 extends over 10 amino acids. V lost 6 bases, J lost 5 bases, and 0 bases stayed unmatched. Here the CDR3 DNA reads TGCAGCGTGGGGGGGGAGACCCAGTACTTC. Protein sequence: CSVGGETQYF.

This chain connects TRBV7-2 to TRBJ2-1; the D gene is possibly TRBD1 (6 bases). The V end lost 2 bases, the J end lost 8 bases, and 10 bases lay between the germline ends. Per the germline V gene, CDR1 is SGHTA and CDR2 is FQGNSA. This CDR3 spans 13 amino acids. CDR3 amino acids: CASSLRRQDEQFF. CDR3 in DNA: TGTGCCAGCAGCTTACGAAGACAGGATGAGCAGTTCTTC.

The rearrangement uses TRBV5-1 and TRBJ2-1, with 12 bases aligning to TRBD2. Per germline, CDR1 SGHRS and CDR2 YFSETQ. This CDR3 spans 15 amino acids. The J segment lost 4 bases and the V segment lost 3 bases, leaving 2 bases of the junction unmatched. CDR3 nucleotides: TGCGCCAGCAGCTGGACTAGCGGGGAATACAATGAGCAGTTCTTC. Protein sequence: CASSWTSGEYNEQFF. Full variable domain (missing parts from reference TRBV5-1 and TRBJ2-1): KAGVTQTPRYLIKTRGQQVTLSCSPISGHRSVSWYQQTPGQGLQFLFEYFSETQRNKGNFPGRFSGRQFSNSRSEMNVSTLELGDSALYLCASSWTSGEYNEQFFGPGTRLTVL.

The V call is TRBV5-6, the J call TRBJ1-5; 10 nucleotides match TRBD1. The V gene's germline CDR1 is SGHDT and CDR2 YYEEEE. Losses at the gene ends were 4 bases for V and 7 bases for J; bases not matched to a gene: 8. The CDR3 extends over 15 amino acids. CDR3 DNA: TGTGCCAGCAGCAAGGACAGGGGGACTCCCCAGCCCCAGCATTTT. This codes for CASSKDRGTPQPQHF.

This chain joins TRBV5-4 and TRBJ2-7, with TRBD1 as a possible D gene (6 bases). Germline V gene lookup returns CDR1 SGHNT and CDR2 YYREEE (reference sequence). Trimming stripped 2 bases from V and 6 bases from J, with 15 bases between. CDR3 length equals 14 residues. In DNA form, the CDR3 reads TGTGCCAGCAGCTTAGGGGGAAAGGTTGGCGAGCAGTACTTC. Its translation: CASSLGGKVGEQYF.

The rearrangement uses TRBV7-2 and TRBJ2-7; 10 bases agree with TRBD1. V lost 2 bases, J lost 3 bases, and 4 bases stayed unmatched. The CDR3 spans 15 residues. The germline V gene has CDR1 SGHTA and CDR2 FQGNSA. CDR3 protein: CASSLSGTGVYEQYF. CDR3 sequence (DNA): TGTGCCAGCAGCTTATCCGGGACAGGGGTCTACGAGCAGTACTTC.